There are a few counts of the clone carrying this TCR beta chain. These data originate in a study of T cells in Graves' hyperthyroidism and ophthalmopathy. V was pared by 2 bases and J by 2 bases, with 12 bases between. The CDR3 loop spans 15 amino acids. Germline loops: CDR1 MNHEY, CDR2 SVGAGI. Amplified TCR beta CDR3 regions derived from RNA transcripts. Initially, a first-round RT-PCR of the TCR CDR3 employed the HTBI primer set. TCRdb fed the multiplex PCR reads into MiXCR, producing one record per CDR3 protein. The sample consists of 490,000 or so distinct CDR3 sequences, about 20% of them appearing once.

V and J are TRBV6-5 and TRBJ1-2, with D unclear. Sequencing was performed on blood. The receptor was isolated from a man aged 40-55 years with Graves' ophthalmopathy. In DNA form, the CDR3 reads TGTGCCAGCAGTTACAGGGCAGTCGGGAACTATGGCTACACCTTC. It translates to CASSYRAVGNYGYTF.